These T cell receptor beta chains were read from a single sample in a study of graft-versus-host responses after intestinal transplantation. Clones were read by immunoSEQ multiplex PCR, and TCRdb kept only the in-frame ones, dropping some. The table shows about 100,000 clones, with roughly 89% occurring only once. What these receptors recognize is not known. Source: unstimulated CD4+ T cells sorted from spleen or lymph node cells, taken before transplant. The source of these receptors is a human donor who was the organ donor for an intestinal transplant. Each CDR3 is given with its conserved first and last residue. D genes are given only for firm matches. Clone sizes are given selectively: once, few, many, or a class where the clone is expanded.

D gene	clone size	V gene	J gene	CDR3 protein	CDR3 DNA
-	once	TRBV7-9	TRBJ2-5	CASRGGPRLETQYF	TGTGCCAGCAGGGGGGGACCACGTTTGGAGACCCAGTACTTC
TRBD1	-	TRBV2	TRBJ1-1	CATGQGTFF	TGTGCCACCGGACAGGGGACTTTCTTT
-	few	TRBV7-9	TRBJ1-6	CASSLGGGLSTLHF	TGTGCCAGCAGCTTAGGGGGGGGACTGAGCACCCTCCACTTT
-	-	TRBV27	TRBJ2-7	CASSLKPDNRAYEQYF	TGTGCCAGCAGTTTAAAGCCGGACAACAGGGCCTACGAGCAGTACTTC
TRBD1	-	TRBV9	TRBJ2-1	CASSYGYRAPGQTYNEQFF	TGTGCCAGCAGCTATGGCTATCGAGCTCCGGGACAGACCTACAATGAGCAGTTCTTC
-	-	TRBV6-5	TRBJ2-5	CASSWGLGQETQYF	TGTGCCAGCAGTTGGGGACTTGGACAAGAGACCCAGTACTTC
TRBD1	-	TRBV19	TRBJ1-3	CASSATDRRNTIYF	TGTGCCAGTAGTGCCACGGACAGGCGAAACACCATATATTTT
TRBD2	-	TRBV9	TRBJ2-3	CASSKRLAGVTDTQYF	TGTGCCAGCAGCAAACGCCTAGCGGGGGTCACAGATACGCAGTATTTT
-	-	TRBV4-2	TRBJ1-2	CASSQEAGDRYGYTF	TGTGCCAGCAGCCAAGAGGCAGGGGACCGCTATGGCTACACCTTC
TRBD2	-	TRBV4-2	TRBJ2-5	CASSQGSGGRKETQYF	TGTGCCAGCAGCCAAGGAAGCGGGGGCCGAAAAGAGACCCAGTACTTC
-	-	TRBV4-2	TRBJ1-2	CASSQAPTGPLLYGYTF	TGTGCCAGCAGCCAAGCCCCAACAGGGCCCCTCCTATATGGCTACACCTTC
-	-	TRBV7-2	TRBJ2-5	CASSFSAGETQYF	TGTGCCAGCAGCTTTAGCGCGGGAGAGACCCAGTACTTC
TRBD1	-	TRBV7-9	TRBJ1-2	CASSSPNRGPTNYGYTF	TGTGCCAGCAGCTCCCCGAACAGGGGGCCGACTAACTATGGCTACACCTTC
TRBD1	-	TRBV12-5	TRBJ1-5	CASEKTGDQPQHF	TGTGCTAGTGAAAAGACAGGGGATCAGCCCCAGCATTTT
-	-	TRBV4-1	TRBJ1-2	CASSQGLSPAYTF	TGCGCCAGCAGCCAAGGCCTCAGCCCAGCGTACACCTTC
-	-	TRBV4-1	TRBJ1-3	CASSRGGSGNTIYF	TGCGCCAGCAGCCGGGGAGGCTCTGGAAACACCATATATTTT
-	-	TRBV7-3	TRBJ2-2	CASSLVAGARTGELFF	TGTGCCAGCAGCCTAGTCGCGGGGGCAAGGACCGGGGAGCTGTTTTTT
TRBD1	few	TRBV7-9	TRBJ1-1	CASSANRGMNTEAFF	TGTGCCAGCAGCGCCAACAGGGGGATGAACACTGAAGCTTTCTTT
-	-	TRBV7-9	TRBJ1-6	CASSGTGGFTNSPLHF	TGTGCCAGCAGCGGGACGGGGGGATTCACTAATTCACCCCTCCACTTT
TRBD2	-	TRBV5-1	TRBJ2-1	CASSPSSGGSSYNEQFF	TGCGCCAGCAGTCCTAGTAGCGGGGGTAGCTCCTACAATGAGCAGTTCTTC
TRBD2	-	TRBV6-4	TRBJ2-2	CASSAWTSGGGTGELFF	TGTGCCAGCAGTGCCTGGACTAGCGGGGGAGGTACCGGGGAGCTGTTTTTT
TRBD2	-	TRBV7-2	TRBJ2-2	CASRHSAGVTGELFF	TGTGCCAGCCGCCATTCAGCGGGGGTTACCGGGGAGCTGTTTTTT